This T cell receptor (beta chain) came from a study of cytotoxic CD8 clonotypes in ibrutinib-treated CLL. Study-level information: Samples yielded averages of 200,000 to 300,000 productive templates and fewer than 95,000 productive rearrangements.

Method: immunoSEQ multiplex PCR; TCRdb's copy keeps in-frame clones and lacks some. In the table there are roughly 38,000 clones, roughly 50% of which are singletons. This clone was counted a few times. Germline loops: CDR1 SGHTA, CDR2 FQGNSA. The CDR3 runs to 15 residues. The V gene lost 5 bases and the J gene lost 2 bases, with 16 bases spanning the gap. The sample here was PBMCs, taken before ibrutinib treatment. The genes are TRBV7-2 and TRBJ2-7; no definite D call. This clonotype was sampled from a human donor with chronic lymphocytic leukemia. DNA for the CDR3: TGTGCCAGCAGCCAAACCCCATTTCAGGCCTACGAGCAGTACTTC. Its protein product is CASSQTPFQAYEQYF.